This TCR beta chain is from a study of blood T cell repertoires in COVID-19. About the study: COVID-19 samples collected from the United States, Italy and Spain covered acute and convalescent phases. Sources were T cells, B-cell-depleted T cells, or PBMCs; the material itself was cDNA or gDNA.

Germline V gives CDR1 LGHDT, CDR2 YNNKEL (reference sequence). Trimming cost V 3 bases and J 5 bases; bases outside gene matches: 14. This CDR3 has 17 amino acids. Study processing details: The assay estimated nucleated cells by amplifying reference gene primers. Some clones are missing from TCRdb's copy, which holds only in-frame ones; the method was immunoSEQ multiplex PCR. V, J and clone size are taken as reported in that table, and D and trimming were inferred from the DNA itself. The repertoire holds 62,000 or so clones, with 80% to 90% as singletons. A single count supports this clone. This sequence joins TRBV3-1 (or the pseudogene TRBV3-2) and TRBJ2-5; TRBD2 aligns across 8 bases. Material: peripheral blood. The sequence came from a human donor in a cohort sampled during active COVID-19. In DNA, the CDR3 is TGTGCCAGCAGCCAGAGTGTAGGCGGGGGGAACCTGGAGACCCAGTACTTC. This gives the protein CASSQSVGGGNLETQYF.